The clone carrying this T cell receptor beta chain appeared a single time. Proliferating activated T cells were sorted by FACS as CFSE-low CD25+ ICOS+ after 6-7 days. Sorted memory CD4+ T cells were CFSE-labeled and cultured 2:1 with irradiated antigen-pulsed autologous monocytes. The memory gate held CD4+ cells that were not CD45RA+CCR7+CD95- naive cells, over 98% pure. Before sorting, cells positive for CD8, CD14, CD16, CD56, CD19 or bright CD25 were removed. This specimen belongs to a study of human CD4 T cells and Enterobacteriaceae. Study summary: Bacteria were E. coli, K. pneumoniae, E. aerogenes, S. flexneri, S. sonnei, S. typhimurium, S. aureus. The study, taken as a whole, reports: Fewer clonotypes appeared in Enterobacteriaceae-reactive than S. aureus- or M. tuberculosis-reactive repertoires.

Detection sensitivity for CFSE-low antigen-reactive cultures was one cell in 40,000. Data came from immunoSEQ multiplex PCR; TCRdb stores just in-frame clones and leaves some out. In the table there are hundreds of clones, 37% of which are singletons. Germline CDR1 MNHNY, CDR2 SVGAGI (reference sequence). The CDR3 loop spans 14 amino acids. Trimming took off 0 bases at V and 1 base at J, with 6 bases between the two ends. This chain links TRBV6-6 with TRBJ1-1, with D unclear. This sequence originates from a human donor in good health. Sequenced material: bacteria-reactive CD4+ T cells grown in culture. Described subset: CFSE-low proliferating memory CD4 T cells sorted after in vitro stimulation with a heat-inactivated bacterium or M. tuberculosis lysate. The CDR3 region has the DNA TGTGCCAGCAGTTACTCCCAGAAGAACACTGAAGCTTTCTTT. This translates into CASSYSQKNTEAFF.